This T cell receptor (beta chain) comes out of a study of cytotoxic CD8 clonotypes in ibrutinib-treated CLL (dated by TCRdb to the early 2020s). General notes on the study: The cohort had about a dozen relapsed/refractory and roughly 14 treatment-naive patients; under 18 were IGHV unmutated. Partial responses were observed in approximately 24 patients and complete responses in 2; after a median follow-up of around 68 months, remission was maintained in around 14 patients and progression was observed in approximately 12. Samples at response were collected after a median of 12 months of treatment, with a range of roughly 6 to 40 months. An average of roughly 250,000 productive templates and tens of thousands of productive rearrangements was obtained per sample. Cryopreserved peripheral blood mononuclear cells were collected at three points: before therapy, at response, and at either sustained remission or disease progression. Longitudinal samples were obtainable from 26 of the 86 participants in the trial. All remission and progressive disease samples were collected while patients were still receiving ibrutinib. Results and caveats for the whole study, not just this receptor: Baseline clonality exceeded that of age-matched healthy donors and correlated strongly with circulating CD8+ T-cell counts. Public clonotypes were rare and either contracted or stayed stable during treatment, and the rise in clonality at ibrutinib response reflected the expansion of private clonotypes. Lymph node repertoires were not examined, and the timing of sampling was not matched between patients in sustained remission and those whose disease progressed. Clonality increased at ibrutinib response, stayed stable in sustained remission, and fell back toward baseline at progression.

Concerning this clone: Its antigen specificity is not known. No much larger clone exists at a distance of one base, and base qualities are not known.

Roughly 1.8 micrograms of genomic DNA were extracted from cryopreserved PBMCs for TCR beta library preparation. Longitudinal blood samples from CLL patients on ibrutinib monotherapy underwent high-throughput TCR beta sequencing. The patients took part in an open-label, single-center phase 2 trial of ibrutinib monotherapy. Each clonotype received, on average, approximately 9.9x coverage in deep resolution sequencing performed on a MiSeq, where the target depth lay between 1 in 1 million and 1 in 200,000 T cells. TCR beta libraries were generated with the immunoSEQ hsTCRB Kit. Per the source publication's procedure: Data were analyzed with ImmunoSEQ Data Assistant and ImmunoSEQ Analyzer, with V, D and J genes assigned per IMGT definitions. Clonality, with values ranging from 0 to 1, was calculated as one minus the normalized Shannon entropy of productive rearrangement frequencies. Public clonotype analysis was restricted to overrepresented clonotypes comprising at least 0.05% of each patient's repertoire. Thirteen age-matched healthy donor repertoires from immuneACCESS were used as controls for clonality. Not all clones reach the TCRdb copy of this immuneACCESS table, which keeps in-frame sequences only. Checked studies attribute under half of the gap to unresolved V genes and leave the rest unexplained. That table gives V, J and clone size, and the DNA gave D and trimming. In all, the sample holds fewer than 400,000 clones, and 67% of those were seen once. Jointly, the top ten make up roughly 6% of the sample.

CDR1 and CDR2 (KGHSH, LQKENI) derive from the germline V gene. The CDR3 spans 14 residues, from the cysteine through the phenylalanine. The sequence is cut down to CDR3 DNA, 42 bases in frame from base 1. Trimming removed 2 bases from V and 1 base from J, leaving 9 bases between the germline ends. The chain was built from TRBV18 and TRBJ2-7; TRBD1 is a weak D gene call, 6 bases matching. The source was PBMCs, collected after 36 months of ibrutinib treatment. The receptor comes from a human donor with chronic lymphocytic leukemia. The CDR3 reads CASSPGQMSYEQYF. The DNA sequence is TGTGCCAGCTCACCAGGACAGATGTCCTACGAGCAGTACTTC.